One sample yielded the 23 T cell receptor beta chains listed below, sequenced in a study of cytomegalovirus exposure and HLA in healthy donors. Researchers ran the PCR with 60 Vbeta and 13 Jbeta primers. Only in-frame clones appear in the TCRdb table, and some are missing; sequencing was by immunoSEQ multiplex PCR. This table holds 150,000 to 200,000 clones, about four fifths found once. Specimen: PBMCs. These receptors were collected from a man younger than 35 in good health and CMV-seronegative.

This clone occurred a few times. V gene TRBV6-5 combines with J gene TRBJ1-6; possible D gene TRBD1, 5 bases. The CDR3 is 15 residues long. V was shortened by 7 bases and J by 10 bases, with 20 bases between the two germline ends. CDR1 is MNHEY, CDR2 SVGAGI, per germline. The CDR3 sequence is CASNYRGGPGSPLHF. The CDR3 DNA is TGTGCCAGCAACTACCGGGGGGGTCCTGGGTCACCCCTCCACTTT.

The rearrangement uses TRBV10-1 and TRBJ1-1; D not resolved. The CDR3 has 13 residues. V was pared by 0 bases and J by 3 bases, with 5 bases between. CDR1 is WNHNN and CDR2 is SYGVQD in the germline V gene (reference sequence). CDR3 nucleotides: TGCGCCAGCAGTGAGTCTCCCGACACTGAAGCTTTCTTT. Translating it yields CASSESPDTEAFF.

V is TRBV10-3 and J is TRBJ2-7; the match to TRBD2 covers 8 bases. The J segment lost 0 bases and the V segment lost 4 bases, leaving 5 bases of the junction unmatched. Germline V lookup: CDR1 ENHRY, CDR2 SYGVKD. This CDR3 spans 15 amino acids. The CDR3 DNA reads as TGTGCCATCAGTGGCCTAGCGGGCCCCTCCTACGAGCAGTACTTC. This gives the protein CAISGLAGPSYEQYF.

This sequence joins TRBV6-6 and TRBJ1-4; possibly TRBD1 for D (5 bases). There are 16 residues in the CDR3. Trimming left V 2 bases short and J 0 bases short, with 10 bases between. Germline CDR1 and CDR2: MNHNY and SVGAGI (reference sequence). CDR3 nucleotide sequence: TGTGCCAGCAGTTACAGGGGCCTTGCAACTAATGAAAAACTGTTTTTT. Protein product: CASSYRGLATNEKLFF.

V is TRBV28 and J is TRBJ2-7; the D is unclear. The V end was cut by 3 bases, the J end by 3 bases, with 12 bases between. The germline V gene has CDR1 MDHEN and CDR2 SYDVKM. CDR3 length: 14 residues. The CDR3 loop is CASSLGANSYEQYF. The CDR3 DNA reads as TGTGCCAGCAGTTTGGGTGCAAACAGCTACGAGCAGTACTTC.

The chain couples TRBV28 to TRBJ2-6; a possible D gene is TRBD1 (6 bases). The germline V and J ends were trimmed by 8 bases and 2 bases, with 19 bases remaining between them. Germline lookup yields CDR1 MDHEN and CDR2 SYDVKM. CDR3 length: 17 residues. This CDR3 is CASLGTRGYPGANVLTF. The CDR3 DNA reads TGTGCCAGCTTAGGAACTAGGGGGTACCCTGGGGCCAACGTCCTGACTTTC.

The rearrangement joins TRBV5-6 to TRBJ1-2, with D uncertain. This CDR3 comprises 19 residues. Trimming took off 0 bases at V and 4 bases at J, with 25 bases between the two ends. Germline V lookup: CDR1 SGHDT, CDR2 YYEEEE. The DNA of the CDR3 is TGTGCCAGCAGCTTGGGGCCCCGAAGAGGGCCGAAGATAGTCTATGGCTACACCTTC. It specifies CASSLGPRRGPKIVYGYTF.

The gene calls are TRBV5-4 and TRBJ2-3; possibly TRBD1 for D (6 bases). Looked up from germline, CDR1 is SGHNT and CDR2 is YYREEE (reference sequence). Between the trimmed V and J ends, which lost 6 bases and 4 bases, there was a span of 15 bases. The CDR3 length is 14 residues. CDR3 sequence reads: CASTKTGFPDTQYF. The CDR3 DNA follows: TGTGCCAGCACGAAGACAGGTTTCCCAGATACGCAGTATTTT. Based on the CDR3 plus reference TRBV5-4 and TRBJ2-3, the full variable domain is ETGVTQSPTHLIKTRGQQVTLRCSSQSGHNTVSWYQQALGQGPQFIFQYYREEENGRGNFPPRFSGLQFPNYSSELNVNALELDDSALYLCASTKTGFPDTQYFGPGTRLTVL.

CDR3 protein: CASSSSGRQETQYF. CDR3 nucleotides: TGTGCCAGCAGTTCTAGCGGGAGGCAAGAGACCCAGTACTTC. The J gene is TRBJ2-5, the V gene TRBV25-1; 11 bases are a match to TRBD2. The V segment lost 5 bases and the J segment 2 bases; nucleotides outside the gene matches: 1. CDR1 MGHDK and CDR2 SYGVNS come from the germline V gene. The CDR3 sequence is 14 residues long.

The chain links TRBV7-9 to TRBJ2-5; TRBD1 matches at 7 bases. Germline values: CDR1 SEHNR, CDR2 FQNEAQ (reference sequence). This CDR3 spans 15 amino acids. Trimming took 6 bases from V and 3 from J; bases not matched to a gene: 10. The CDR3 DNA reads TGTGCCAGCAGTTATCGACAGGGAAGTAAAGAGACCCAGTACTTC. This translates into CASSYRQGSKETQYF.

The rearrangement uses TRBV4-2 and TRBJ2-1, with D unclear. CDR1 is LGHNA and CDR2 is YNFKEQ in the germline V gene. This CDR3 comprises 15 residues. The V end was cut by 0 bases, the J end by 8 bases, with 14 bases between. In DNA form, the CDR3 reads TGTGCCAGCAGCCAAGATTCGTACTCCCGGGATGAGCAGTTCTTC. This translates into CASSQDSYSRDEQFF.

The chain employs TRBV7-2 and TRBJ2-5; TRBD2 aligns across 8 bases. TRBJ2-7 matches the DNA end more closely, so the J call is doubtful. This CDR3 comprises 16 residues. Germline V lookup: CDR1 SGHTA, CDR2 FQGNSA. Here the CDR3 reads CASSLVGGRNRYEQYF. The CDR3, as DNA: TGTGCCAGCAGCTTAGTGGGCGGGAGGAACCGTTACGAGCAGTACTTC.

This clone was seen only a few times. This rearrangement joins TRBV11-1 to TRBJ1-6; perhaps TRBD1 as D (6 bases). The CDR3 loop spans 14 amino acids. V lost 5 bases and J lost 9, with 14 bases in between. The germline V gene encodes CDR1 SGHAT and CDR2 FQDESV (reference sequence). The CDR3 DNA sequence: TGTGCCAGCAGCCCTATTCAGGGGCGTTCACCCCTCCACTTT. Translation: CASSPIQGRSPLHF. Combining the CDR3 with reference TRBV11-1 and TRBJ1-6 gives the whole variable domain EAEVAQSPRYKITEKSQAVAFWCDPISGHATLYWYRQILGQGPELLVQFQDESVVDDSQLPKDRFSAERLKGVDSTLKIQPAELGDSAMYLCASSPIQGRSPLHFGNGTRLTVT.

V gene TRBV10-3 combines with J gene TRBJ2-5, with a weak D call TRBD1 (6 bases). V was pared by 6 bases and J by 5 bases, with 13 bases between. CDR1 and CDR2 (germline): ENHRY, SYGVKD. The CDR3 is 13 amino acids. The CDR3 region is CAIRSGDGETQYF. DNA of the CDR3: TGTGCCATCAGATCAGGGGATGGGGAGACCCAGTACTTC.

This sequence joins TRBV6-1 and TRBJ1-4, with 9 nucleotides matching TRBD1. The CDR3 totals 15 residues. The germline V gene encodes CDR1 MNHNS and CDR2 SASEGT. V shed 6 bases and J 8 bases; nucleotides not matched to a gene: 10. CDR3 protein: CASSETGTGWEKLFF. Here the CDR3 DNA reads TGTGCCAGCAGCGAGACCGGGACAGGGTGGGAAAAACTGTTTTTT.

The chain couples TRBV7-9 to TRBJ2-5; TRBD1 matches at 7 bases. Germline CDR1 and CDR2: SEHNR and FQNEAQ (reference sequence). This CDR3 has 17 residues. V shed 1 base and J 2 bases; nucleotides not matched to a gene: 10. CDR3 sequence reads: CASSLGEDRVLQETQYF. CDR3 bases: TGTGCCAGCAGCTTAGGTGAAGACAGGGTCCTGCAAGAGACCCAGTACTTC.

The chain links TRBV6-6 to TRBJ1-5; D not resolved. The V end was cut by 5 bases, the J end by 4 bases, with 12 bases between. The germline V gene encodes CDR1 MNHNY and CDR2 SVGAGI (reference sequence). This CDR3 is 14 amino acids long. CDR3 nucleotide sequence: TGTGCCAGCAGTGTTCGGGGTTCAAATCAGCCCCAGCATTTT. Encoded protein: CASSVRGSNQPQHF.

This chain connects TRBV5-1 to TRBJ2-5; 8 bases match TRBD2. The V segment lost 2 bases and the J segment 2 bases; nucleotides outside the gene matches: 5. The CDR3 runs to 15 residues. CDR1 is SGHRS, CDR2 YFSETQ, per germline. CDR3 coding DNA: TGCGCCAGCAGCTTCGGAATAGCGGGGCAAGAGACCCAGTACTTC. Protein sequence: CASSFGIAGQETQYF. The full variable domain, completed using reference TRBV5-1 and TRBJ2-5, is KAGVTQTPRYLIKTRGQQVTLSCSPISGHRSVSWYQQTPGQGLQFLFEYFSETQRNKGNFPGRFSGRQFSNSRSEMNVSTLELGDSALYLCASSFGIAGQETQYFGPGTRLLVL.

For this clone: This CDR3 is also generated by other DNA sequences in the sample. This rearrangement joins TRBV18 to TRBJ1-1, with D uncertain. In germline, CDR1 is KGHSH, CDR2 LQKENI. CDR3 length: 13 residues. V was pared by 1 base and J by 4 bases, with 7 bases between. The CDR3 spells CASSPQGGTEAFF. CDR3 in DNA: TGTGCCAGCTCACCACAGGGAGGCACTGAAGCTTTCTTT.

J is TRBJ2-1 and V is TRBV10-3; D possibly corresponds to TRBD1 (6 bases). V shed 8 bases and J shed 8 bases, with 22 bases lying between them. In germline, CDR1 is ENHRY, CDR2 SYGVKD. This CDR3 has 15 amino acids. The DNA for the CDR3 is TGTGCCATCGCAACAGGGATTCGGACCACCGATGAGCAGTTCTTC. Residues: CAIATGIRTTDEQFF.

CDR3: CASSHKTGGGGLTEAFF. CDR3 in DNA: TGCGCCAGCAGCCACAAGACCGGGGGGGGTGGCCTTACTGAAGCTTTCTTT. V gene TRBV4-3 combines with J gene TRBJ1-1; maybe TRBD1 (5 bases). The V end lost 3 bases, the J end lost 5 bases, and 22 bases lay between the germline ends. Germline CDR1 is LGHNA and CDR2 is YSLEER. This CDR3 comprises 17 residues.

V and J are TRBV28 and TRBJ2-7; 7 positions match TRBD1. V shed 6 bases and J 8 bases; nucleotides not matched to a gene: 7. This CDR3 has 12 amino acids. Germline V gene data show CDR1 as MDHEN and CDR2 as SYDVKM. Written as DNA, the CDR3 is TGTGCCAGCAGAAATCTACAGGGGAAGCAGTACTTC. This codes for CASRNLQGKQYF.

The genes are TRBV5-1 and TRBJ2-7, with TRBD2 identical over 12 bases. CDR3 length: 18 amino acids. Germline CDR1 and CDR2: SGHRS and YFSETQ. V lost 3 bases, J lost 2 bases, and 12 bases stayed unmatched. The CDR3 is CASSSEFTSGRPPYEQYF. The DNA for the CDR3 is TGCGCCAGCAGCTCTGAATTCACTAGCGGGAGGCCTCCCTACGAGCAGTACTTC.